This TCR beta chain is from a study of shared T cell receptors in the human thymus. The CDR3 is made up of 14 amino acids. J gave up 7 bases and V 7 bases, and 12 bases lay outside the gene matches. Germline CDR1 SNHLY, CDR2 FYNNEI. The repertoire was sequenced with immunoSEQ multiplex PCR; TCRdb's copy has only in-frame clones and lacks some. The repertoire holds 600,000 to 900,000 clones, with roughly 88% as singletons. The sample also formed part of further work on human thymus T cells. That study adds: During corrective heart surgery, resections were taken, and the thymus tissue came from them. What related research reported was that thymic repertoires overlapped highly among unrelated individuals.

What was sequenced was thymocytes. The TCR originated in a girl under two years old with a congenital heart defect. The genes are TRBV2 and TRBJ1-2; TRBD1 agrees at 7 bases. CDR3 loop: CASKGAGGLCGYTF. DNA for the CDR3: TGTGCCAGCAAGGGGGCAGGGGGACTTTGTGGCTACACCTTC.